The 5 T cell receptor beta chains listed next were all sequenced from one sample in a study of vaccination and CD4 T cells after COVID-19 (dated by TCRdb to between 2021 and 2024). Which antigens these TCRs recognize remains unknown. Library preparation employed PCR. This sample was sequenced with an Illumina iSeq 100. DNA from cultured CD4+ T cells was subjected to TCR sequencing with the Oncomine TCR Beta short-read assay at the Johns Hopkins FTIC core. Genomic DNA was extracted from the cultured CD4+ T cells with the QIAamp micro DNA kit. In TCRdb, the public reads were trimmed at Q25 with fastp and aligned with MiXCR, with productive beta chains retained. Here each entry gathers all rows of one CDR3 protein and keeps the most common genes and DNA. Within this sample are 7,000 to 9,500 distinct CDR3 sequences, with 38% of them counted one time only. Over 25% of the sample is in the top ten clones.

The treatment or condition label, as the study defines it: approximately 10-day PBMC culture with coronavirus spike peptide pools or control peptides (ViraFEST assay). CD4+ T cells from unexposed donors were collected before the COVID-19 pandemic (2011-2018). Sequencing used CD4+ T cells from blood, cultured in vitro. These TCRs come from a human donor in good health.

This clonotype was observed a single time. This chain uses TRBV20-1 with TRBJ2-2; 7 bases agree with TRBD2. CDR3 size: 14 residues. V shed 6 bases, J shed 7 bases, and the junction held 11 bases outside the gene matches. CDR1 is DFQATT and CDR2 is SNEGSKA in the germline V gene (reference sequence). The CDR3 DNA is TGCAGTGCCCAGAGGAGGGAGCGGGGCGGGGAGCTGTTTTTT. Its translation is CSAQRRERGGELFF.

CDR3 loop: CASSLSPLFPYEQYF. CDR3 bases: TGTGCCAGCAGCTTAAGTCCTCTGTTCCCCTACGAGCAGTACTTC. The rearrangement uses TRBV11-2 and TRBJ2-7; D not certain. Germline V lookup: CDR1 SGHAT, CDR2 FQNNGV. CDR3 length: 15 residues. The V gene lost 2 bases and the J gene lost 2 bases, with 13 bases spanning the gap.

This clonotype has more than one count but fewer than ten. V and J are TRBV27 and TRBJ1-5; no clear D. V was cut by 8 bases and J by 2 bases, with 10 bases left in between. Germline CDR1 MNHEY, CDR2 SMNVEV (reference sequence). This CDR3 contains 13 residues. In nucleotides, the CDR3 is TGTGCCAGCGGAACAAGTCGCAATCAGCCCCAGCATTTT. Translating gives CASGTSRNQPQHF.

The chain recombines TRBV27 with TRBJ2-1; TRBD1 agrees at 7 bases. V dropped 5 bases and J dropped 7; count of bases not matched to a gene: 14. CDR3 size: 16 residues. The germline CDR1 and CDR2 sequences are MNHEY and SMNVEV (reference sequence). The CDR3 DNA reads as TGTGCCAGCAGTCCACGACAGGGTAGTTTGCTAAATGAGCAGTTCTTC. As protein: CASSPRQGSLLNEQFF.

The rearrangement joins TRBV7-2 to TRBJ2-7; tentatively, D is TRBD1 (6 bases). The V end lost 5 bases, the J end lost 5 bases, and 13 bases lay between the germline ends. Germline V gives CDR1 SGHTA, CDR2 FQGNSA. This CDR3 spans 13 amino acids. The CDR3 loop is CASSPYREHEQYF. In DNA, the CDR3 is TGTGCCAGCAGCCCATACAGGGAGCACGAGCAGTACTTC.